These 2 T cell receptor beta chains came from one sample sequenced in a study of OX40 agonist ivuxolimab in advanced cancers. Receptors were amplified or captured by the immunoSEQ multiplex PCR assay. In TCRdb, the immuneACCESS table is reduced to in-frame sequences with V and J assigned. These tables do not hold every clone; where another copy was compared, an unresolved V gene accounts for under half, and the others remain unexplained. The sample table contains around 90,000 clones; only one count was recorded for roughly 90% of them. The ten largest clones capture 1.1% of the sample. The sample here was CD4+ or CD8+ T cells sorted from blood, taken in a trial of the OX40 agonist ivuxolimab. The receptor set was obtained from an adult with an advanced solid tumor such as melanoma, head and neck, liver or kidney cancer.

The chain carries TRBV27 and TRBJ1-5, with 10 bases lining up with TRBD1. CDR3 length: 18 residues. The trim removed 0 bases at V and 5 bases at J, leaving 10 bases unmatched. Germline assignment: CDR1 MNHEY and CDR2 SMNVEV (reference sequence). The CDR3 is CASSLSGQGMGGDQPQHF. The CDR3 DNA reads TGTGCCAGCAGTTTATCGGGACAGGGGATGGGAGGAGATCAGCCCCAGCATTTT.

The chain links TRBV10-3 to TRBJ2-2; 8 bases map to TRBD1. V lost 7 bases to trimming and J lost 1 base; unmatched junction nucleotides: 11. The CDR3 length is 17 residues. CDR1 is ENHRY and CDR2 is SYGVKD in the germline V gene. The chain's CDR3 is CAIIVGQGRGNTGELFF. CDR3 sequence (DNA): TGTGCCATCATCGTAGGACAGGGAAGAGGGAACACCGGGGAGCTGTTTTTT.